One TCR beta chain is described in this entry. This clone's antigen is unknown. Base qualities are missing; no much larger clone stands one base away. These data belong to a study of T cell changes during pregnancy in multiple sclerosis (dated by TCRdb to the late 2010s). Regarding the complete study: The study looked at changes in the T cell repertoire across pregnancy in women with multiple sclerosis.

The protocol used for the library was the immunoSEQ multiplex PCR assay. TCRdb holds this immuneACCESS table with in-frame rearrangements only. Some clones are missing; in checked studies, unresolved V genes explain under half, and the rest has no known cause. Across this sample there are 90,000 to 95,000 clones, with almost 95% seen only once. 2.2% of the sample goes to the ten largest clones. From a lookup of the germline V gene, CDR1 and CDR2 are MDHEN and SYDVKM. After removal of 4 bases from V and 6 bases from J, the junction retains 10 bases not matched to a gene. Spanning cysteine to phenylalanine, the CDR3 consists of 15 amino acids. Of the read, only the CDR3 DNA is kept; its 45 bases are in frame from base 1.

Material: peripheral blood, obtained in the third trimester of pregnancy. The chain is encoded by TRBV28 joined to TRBJ2-7; 9 middle bases align to TRBD2. The TCR was taken from a female donor with multiple sclerosis, enrolled in a pregnancy study. CDR3 protein: CASSYLAGGGGEQYF. In nucleotides, the sequence is TGTGCCAGCAGTTATTTGGCGGGAGGGGGGGGCGAGCAGTACTTC. Beyond the CDR3, the reference TRBV28 and TRBJ2-7 genes provide the residues; the full variable domain reads: DVKVTQSSRYLVKRTGEKVFLECVQDMDHENMFWYRQDPGLGLRLIYFSYDVKMKEKGDIPEGYSVSREKKERFSLILESASTNQTSMYLCASSYLAGGGGEQYFGPGTRLTVT.